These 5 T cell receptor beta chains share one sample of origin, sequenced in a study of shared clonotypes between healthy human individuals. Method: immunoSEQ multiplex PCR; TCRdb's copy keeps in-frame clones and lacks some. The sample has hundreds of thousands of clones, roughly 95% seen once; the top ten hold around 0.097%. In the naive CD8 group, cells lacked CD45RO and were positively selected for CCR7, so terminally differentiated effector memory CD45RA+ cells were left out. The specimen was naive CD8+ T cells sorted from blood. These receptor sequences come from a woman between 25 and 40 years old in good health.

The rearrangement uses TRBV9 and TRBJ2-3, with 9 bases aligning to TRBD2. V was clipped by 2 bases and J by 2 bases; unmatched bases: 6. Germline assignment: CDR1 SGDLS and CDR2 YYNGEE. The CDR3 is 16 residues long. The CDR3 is CASSVGSGSLTDTQYF. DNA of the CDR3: TGTGCCAGCAGCGTTGGTAGCGGGAGCCTCACAGATACGCAGTATTTT.

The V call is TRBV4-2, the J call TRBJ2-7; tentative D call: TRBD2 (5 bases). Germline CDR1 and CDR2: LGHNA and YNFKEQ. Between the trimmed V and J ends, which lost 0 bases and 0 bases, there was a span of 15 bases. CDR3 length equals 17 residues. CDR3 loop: CASSQDSSGSFSYEQYF. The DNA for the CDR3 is TGTGCCAGCAGCCAAGATTCGAGCGGAAGCTTCTCCTACGAGCAGTACTTC.

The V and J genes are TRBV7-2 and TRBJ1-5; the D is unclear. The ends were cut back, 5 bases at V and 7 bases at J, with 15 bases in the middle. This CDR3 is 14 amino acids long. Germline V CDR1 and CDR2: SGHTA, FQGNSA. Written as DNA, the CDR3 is TGTGCCAGCAGCCGCCATGTTGACTTGCAGCCCCAGCATTTT. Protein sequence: CASSRHVDLQPQHF.

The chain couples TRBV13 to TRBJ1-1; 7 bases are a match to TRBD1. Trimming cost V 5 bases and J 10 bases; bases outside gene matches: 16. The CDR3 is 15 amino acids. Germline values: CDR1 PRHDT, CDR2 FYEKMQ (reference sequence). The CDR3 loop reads CASSRPFAQGTLAFF. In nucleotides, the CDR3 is TGTGCCAGCAGCAGGCCTTTCGCACAGGGGACTCTAGCTTTCTTT. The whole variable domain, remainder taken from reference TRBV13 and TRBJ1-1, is AAGVIQSPRHLIKEKRETATLKCYPIPRHDTVYWYQQGPGQDPQFLISFYEKMQSDKGSIPDRFSAQQFSDYHSELNMSSLELGDSALYFCASSRPFAQGTLAFFGQGTRLTVV.

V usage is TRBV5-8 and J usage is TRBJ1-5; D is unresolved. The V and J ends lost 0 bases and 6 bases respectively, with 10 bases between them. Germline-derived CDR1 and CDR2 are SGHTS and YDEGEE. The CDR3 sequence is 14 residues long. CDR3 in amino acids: CASSLDSSVQPQHF. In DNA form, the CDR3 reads TGTGCCAGCAGCTTGGACAGCTCTGTTCAGCCCCAGCATTTT.